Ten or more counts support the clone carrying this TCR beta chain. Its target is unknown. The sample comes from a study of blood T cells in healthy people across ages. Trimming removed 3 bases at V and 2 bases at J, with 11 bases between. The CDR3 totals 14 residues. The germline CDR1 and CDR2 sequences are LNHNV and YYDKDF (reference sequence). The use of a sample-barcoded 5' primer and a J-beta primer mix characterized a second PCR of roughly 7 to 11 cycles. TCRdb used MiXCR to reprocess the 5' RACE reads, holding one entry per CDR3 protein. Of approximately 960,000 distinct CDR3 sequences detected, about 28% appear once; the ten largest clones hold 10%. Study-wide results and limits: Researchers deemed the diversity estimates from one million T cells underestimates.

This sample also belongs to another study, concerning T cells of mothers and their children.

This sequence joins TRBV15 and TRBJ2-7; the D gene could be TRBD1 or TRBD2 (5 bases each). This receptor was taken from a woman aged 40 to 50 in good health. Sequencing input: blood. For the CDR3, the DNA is TGTGCCACCAGCAGGGGGACGGATGCCTACGAGCAGTACTTC. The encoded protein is CATSRGTDAYEQYF.